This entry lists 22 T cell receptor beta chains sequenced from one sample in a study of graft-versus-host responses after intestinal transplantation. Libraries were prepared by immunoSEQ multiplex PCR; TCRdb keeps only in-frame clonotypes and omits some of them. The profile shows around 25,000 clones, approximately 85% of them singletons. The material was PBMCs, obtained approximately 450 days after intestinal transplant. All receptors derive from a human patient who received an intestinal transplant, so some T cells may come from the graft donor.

The CDR3 DNA is TGTGCCTGGAGCGCGAAGGGCTTCGGCAGGGGGGGTCACGAGCAGTACTTC. Translated, it gives CAWSAKGFGRGGHEQYF. J is TRBJ2-7 and V is TRBV30; D could derive from TRBD1 or TRBD2 (7 bases each). This CDR3 comprises 17 residues. The germline V and J ends were trimmed by 3 bases and 5 bases, with 26 bases remaining between them. Looked up from germline, CDR1 is GTSNPN and CDR2 is SVGIG (reference sequence). The full variable domain, its missing parts supplied by reference TRBV30 and TRBJ2-7, is SQTIHQWPATLVQPVGSPLSLECTVEGTSNPNLYWYRQAAGRGLQLLFYSVGIGQISSEVPQNLSASRPQDRQFILSSKKLLLSDSGFYLCAWSAKGFGRGGHEQYFGPGTRLTVT.

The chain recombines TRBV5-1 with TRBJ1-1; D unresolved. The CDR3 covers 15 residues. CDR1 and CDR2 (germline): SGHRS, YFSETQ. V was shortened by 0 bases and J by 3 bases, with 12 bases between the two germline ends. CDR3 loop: CASSLGVGLDTEAFF. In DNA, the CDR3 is TGCGCCAGCAGCTTGGGGGTAGGGCTCGACACTGAAGCTTTCTTT.

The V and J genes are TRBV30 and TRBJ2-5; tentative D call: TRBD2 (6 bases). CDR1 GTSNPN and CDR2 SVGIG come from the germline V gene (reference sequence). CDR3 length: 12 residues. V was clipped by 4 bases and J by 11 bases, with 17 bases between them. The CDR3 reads CAWTSRPREQYF. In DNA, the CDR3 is TGTGCCTGGACGAGCAGGCCTCGGGAGCAGTACTTC.

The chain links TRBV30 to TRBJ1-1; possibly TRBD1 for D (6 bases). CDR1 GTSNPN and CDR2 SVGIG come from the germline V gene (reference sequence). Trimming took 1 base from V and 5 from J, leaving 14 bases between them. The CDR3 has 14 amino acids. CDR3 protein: CAWSAFTGWTEAFF. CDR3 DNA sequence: TGTGCCTGGAGTGCCTTTACAGGGTGGACTGAAGCTTTCTTT.

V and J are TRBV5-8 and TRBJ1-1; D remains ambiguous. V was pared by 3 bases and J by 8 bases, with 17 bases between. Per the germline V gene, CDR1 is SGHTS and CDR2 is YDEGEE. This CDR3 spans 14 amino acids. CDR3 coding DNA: TGTGCCAGCAGCTCTCTCGACCGGGAAGGGGAAGCTTTCTTT. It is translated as CASSSLDREGEAFF.

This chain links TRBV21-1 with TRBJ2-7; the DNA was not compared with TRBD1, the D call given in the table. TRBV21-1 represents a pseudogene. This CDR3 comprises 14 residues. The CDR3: CASRGTGGFHEQYF. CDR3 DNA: TGTGCCAGCAGGGGGACAGGGGGTTTCCACGAGCAGTACTTC.

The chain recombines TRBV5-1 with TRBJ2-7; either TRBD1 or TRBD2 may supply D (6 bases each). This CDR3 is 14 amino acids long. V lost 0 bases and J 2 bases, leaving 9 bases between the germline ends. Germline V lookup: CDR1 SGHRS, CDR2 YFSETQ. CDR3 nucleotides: TGCGCCAGCAGCTTGGCGGGGGCCACCTACGAGCAGTACTTC. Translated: CASSLAGATYEQYF.

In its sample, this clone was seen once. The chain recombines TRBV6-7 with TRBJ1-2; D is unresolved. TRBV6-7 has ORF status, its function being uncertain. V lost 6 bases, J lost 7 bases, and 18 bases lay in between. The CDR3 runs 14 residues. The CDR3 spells CASRGGPHLVGYTF. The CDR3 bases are TGTGCCAGCAGAGGAGGACCCCATCTGGTTGGCTACACCTTC.

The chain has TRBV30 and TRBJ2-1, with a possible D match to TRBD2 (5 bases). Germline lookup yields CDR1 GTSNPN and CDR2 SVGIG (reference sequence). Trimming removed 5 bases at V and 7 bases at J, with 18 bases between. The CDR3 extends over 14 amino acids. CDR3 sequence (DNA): TGTGCCTGGTCCACCAGCCGGCGGGTTAATGAGCAGTTCTTC. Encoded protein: CAWSTSRRVNEQFF.

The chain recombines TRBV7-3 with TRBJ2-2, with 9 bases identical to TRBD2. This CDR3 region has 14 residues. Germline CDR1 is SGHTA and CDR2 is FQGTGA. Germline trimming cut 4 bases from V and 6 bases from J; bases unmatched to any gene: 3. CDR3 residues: CASSSGLASGELFF. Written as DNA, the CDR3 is TGTGCCAGCAGCTCGGGACTAGCATCCGGGGAGCTGTTTTTT.

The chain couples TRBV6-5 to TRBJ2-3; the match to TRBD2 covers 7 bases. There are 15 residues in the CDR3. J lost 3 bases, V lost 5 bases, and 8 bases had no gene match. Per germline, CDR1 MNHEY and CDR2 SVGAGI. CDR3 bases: TGTGCCAGCAGTCCTTTAGCGGGTGGGACAGATACGCAGTATTTT. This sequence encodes CASSPLAGGTDTQYF.

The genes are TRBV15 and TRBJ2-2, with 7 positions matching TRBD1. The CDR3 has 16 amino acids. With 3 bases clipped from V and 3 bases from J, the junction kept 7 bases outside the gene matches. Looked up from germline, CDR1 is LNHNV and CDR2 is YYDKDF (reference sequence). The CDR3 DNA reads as TGTGCCACCAGCAGGAAGACAGGGTACCACACCGGGGAGCTGTTTTTT. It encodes CATSRKTGYHTGELFF.

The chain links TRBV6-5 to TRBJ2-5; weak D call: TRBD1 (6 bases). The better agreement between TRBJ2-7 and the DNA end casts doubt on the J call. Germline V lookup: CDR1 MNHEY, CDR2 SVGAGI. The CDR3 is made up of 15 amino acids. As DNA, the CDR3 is TGTGCCAGCAGTCCTTCTCAGACAGGACCCTACGAGCAGTACTTC. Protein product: CASSPSQTGPYEQYF.

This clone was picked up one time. CDR3 sequence reads: CASSPRDSLLSPLHF. The CDR3 DNA reads as TGTGCCAGCTCACCACGGGACAGTCTTCTTTCACCCCTCCACTTT. V usage is TRBV18 and J usage is TRBJ1-6; 7 bases fit TRBD1. After removal of 1 base from V and 9 bases from J, the junction contained 6 bases not matched to a gene. The CDR3 has 15 amino acids. Looked up from germline, CDR1 is KGHSH and CDR2 is LQKENI.

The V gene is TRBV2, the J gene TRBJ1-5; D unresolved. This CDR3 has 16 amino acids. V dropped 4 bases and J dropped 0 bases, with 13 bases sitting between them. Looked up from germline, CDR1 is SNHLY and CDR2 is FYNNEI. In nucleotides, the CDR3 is TGTGCCAGCAGTGGGTCATCGCGGGTTAGCAATCAGCCCCAGCATTTT. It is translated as CASSGSSRVSNQPQHF.

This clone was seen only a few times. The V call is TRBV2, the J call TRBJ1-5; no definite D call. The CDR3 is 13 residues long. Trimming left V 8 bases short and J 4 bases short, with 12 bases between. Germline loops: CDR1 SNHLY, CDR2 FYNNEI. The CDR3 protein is CASGRDVNQPQHF. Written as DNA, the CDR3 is TGTGCCAGCGGCCGGGATGTAAATCAGCCCCAGCATTTT. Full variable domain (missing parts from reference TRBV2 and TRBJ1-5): EPEVTQTPSHQVTQMGQEVILRCVPISNHLYFYWYRQILGQKVEFLVSFYNNEISEKSEIFDDQFSVERPDGSNFTLKIRSTKLEDSAMYFCASGRDVNQPQHFGDGTRLSIL.

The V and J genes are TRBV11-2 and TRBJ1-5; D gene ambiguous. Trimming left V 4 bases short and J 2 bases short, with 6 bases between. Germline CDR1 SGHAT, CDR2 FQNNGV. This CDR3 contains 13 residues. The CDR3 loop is CASSSRGNQPQHF. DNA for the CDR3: TGTGCCAGCAGCTCGAGGGGCAATCAGCCCCAGCATTTT.

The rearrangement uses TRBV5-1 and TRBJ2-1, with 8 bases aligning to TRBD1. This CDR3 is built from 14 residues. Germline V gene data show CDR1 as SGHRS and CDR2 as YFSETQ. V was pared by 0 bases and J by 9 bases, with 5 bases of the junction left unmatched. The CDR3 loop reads CASSLGIQGGEQFF. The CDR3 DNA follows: TGCGCCAGCAGCTTGGGGATACAGGGGGGTGAGCAGTTCTTC.

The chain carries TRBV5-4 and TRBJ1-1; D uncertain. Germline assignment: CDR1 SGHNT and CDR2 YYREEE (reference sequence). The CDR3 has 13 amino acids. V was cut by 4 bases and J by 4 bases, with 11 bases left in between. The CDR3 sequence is CASSPEEGTEAFF. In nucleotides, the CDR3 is TGTGCCAGCAGCCCGGAGGAAGGCACTGAAGCTTTCTTT.

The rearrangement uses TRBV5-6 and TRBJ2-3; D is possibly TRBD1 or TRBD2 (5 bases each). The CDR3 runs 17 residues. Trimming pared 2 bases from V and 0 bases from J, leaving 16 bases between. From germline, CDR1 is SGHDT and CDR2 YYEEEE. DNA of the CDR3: TGTGCCAGCAGCTTCCCGGGGCTAGGGGCCAGCACAGATACGCAGTATTTT. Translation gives CASSFPGLGASTDTQYF.

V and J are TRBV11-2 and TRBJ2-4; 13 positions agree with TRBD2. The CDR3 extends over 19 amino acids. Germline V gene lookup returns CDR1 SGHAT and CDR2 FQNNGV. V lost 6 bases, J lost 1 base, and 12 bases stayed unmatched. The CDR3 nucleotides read TGTGCCAGCAGATCGAAGGGACTAGCGGGAAGTGAGGCCAAAAACATTCAGTACTTC. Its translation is CASRSKGLAGSEAKNIQYF.

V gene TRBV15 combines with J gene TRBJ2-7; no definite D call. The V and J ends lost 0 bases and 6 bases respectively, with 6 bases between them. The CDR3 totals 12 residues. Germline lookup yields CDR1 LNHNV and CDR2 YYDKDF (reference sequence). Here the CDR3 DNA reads TGTGCCACCAGCAGAGACCCATCCGAGCAGTACTTC. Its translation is CATSRDPSEQYF.